The 21 T cell receptor beta chains below all came from one sample that was sequenced in a study of blood T cell repertoires in COVID-19 (TCRdb year 2020). Library generation was performed with the immunoSEQ multiplex PCR assay. In its TCRdb copy, this immuneACCESS table keeps in-frame sequences only and misses some clones. Where compared with another copy, unresolved V genes explain less than half of these, and the others have no known cause. The sample has about 100,000 clones on record, about 93% of them singletons. Together, the top ten hold roughly 1.2% of the sample. Sample: peripheral blood. The receptors here all came from a woman aged 30 to 39 with acute or convalescent COVID-19.

The chain combines TRBV2 with TRBJ1-2; tentative D call: TRBD1 (6 bases). The germline gives CDR1 SNHLY, CDR2 FYNNEI. The CDR3 is 13 residues long. The V gene lost 4 bases and the J gene lost 8 bases, with 14 bases spanning the gap. CDR3 coding DNA: TGTGCCAGCAGTGGCGCAGGGGCTGGAGGCTACACCTTC. This translates into CASSGAGAGGYTF.

The J gene is TRBJ1-2, the V gene TRBV7-8; D is undetermined. The germline V and J ends were trimmed by 3 bases and 7 bases, with 12 bases remaining between them. The CDR3 runs 13 residues. CDR1 is SGHVS and CDR2 is FQNEAQ in the germline V gene. CDR3 loop: CASSFGSTGGYTF. The CDR3 DNA is TGTGCCAGCAGCTTTGGGTCGACGGGTGGCTACACCTTC.

V gene TRBV6-6 combines with J gene TRBJ2-1; a weak D match, TRBD2 (7 bases). This CDR3 has 14 amino acids. Germline V CDR1 and CDR2: MNHNY, SVGAGI (reference sequence). With 4 bases removed from V and 7 bases from J, the gap between germline ends came to 14 bases. CDR3 amino acids: CASSLGGGWNEQFF. In DNA form, the CDR3 reads TGTGCCAGCAGTTTGGGCGGGGGCTGGAATGAGCAGTTCTTC.

The chain carries TRBV6-5 and TRBJ2-1; 12 positions match TRBD1. The germline V gene encodes CDR1 MNHEY and CDR2 SVGAGI. This CDR3 contains 15 residues. With V trimmed by 6 bases and J by 12 bases, 12 bases remained unmatched. The CDR3: CASRGQGAGLAGQFF. CDR3 coding DNA: TGTGCCAGCAGGGGACAGGGGGCGGGTTTAGCGGGGCAGTTCTTC.

The CDR3 DNA follows: TGCGCCAGCAGCCTAGAGACAGGGGTCAGAGGAGGCTACACCTTC. As protein: CASSLETGVRGGYTF. The chain has TRBV5-1 and TRBJ1-2; 8 bases line up with TRBD1. In germline, CDR1 is SGHRS, CDR2 YFSETQ. CDR3 length: 15 amino acids. Trimming removed 4 bases from V and 8 bases from J; junction bases left unmatched: 13. The variable domain in full, with the rest retrieved from reference TRBV5-1 and TRBJ1-2, is KAGVTQTPRYLIKTRGQQVTLSCSPISGHRSVSWYQQTPGQGLQFLFEYFSETQRNKGNFPGRFSGRQFSNSRSEMNVSTLELGDSALYLCASSLETGVRGGYTFGSGTRLTVV.

V and J are TRBV6-5 and TRBJ2-7; D possibly corresponds to TRBD1 (6 bases). Germline V gene lookup returns CDR1 MNHEY and CDR2 SVGAGI. CDR3 length: 13 amino acids. Trimming pared 5 bases from V and 6 bases from J, leaving 14 bases between. DNA for the CDR3: TGTGCCAGCAGTCGAACCACAGGGAGCGAGCAGTACTTC. This encodes CASSRTTGSEQYF.

This chain links TRBV14 with TRBJ1-1; D not resolved. CDR1 and CDR2 (germline): SGHDN, FVKESK. Trimming took off 1 base at V and 3 bases at J, with 12 bases between the two ends. This CDR3 contains 15 residues. CDR3 nucleotides: TGTGCCAGCAGCCAAGGAATAAGAGTGTACACTGAAGCTTTCTTT. Protein: CASSQGIRVYTEAFF. Complete variable domain (other parts from reference TRBV14 and TRBJ1-1): EAGVTQFPSHSVIEKGQTVTLRCDPISGHDNLYWYRRVMGKEIKFLLHFVKESKQDESGMPNNRFLAERTGGTYSTLKVQPAELEDSGVYFCASSQGIRVYTEAFFGQGTRLTVV.

The chain uses TRBV6-5 and TRBJ1-2; 9 nucleotides line up with TRBD1. The germline V gene encodes CDR1 MNHEY and CDR2 SVGAGI. The V gene end was trimmed by 0 bases and the J gene end by 8 bases; junction bases not matched to a gene: 7. This CDR3 is 15 amino acids long. CDR3 nucleotides: TGTGCCAGCAGTTACTCGAGAGGGACAGGGATCGGCTACACCTTC. Amino acid sequence: CASSYSRGTGIGYTF.

V is TRBV9 and J is TRBJ2-7; D remains ambiguous. The germline gives CDR1 SGDLS, CDR2 YYNGEE. V lost 4 bases and J 1 base, leaving 12 bases between the germline ends. This CDR3 region has 14 residues. The CDR3 coding sequence is TGTGCCAGCAGCTTGTCAGGAAAATCCTACGAGCAGTACTTC. It codes for CASSLSGKSYEQYF.

The CDR3 reads CASSSLISGYTF. CDR3 sequence (DNA): TGTGCCAGCAGCTCCCTCATTAGTGGCTACACCTTC. The gene calls are TRBV7-9 and TRBJ1-2; D unresolved. V lost 4 bases and J 7 bases, leaving 10 bases between the germline ends. CDR1 is SEHNR and CDR2 is FQNEAQ in the germline V gene (reference sequence). CDR3 length: 12 residues. Looking up the rest from reference TRBV7-9 and TRBJ1-2 gives the full variable domain: DTGVSQNPRHKITKRGQNVTFRCDPISEHNRLYWYRQTLGQGPEFLTYFQNEAQLEKSRLLSDRFSAERPKGSFSTLEIQRTEQGDSAMYLCASSSLISGYTFGSGTRLTVV.

The genes are TRBV19 and TRBJ2-7, with 12 nucleotides matching TRBD2. This CDR3 is built from 15 residues. Germline V gene lookup returns CDR1 LNHDA and CDR2 SQIVND (reference sequence). Losses at the gene ends were 5 bases for V and 6 bases for J; bases not matched to a gene: 8. CDR3 region: CASSSSRLAGAEQYF. CDR3 bases: TGTGCCAGTAGTTCTTCCCGACTAGCGGGAGCCGAGCAGTACTTC.

The chain joins TRBV9 to TRBJ2-1, with 7 bases lining up with TRBD1. Losses at the gene ends were 3 bases for V and 1 base for J; bases not matched to a gene: 7. Germline CDR1 and CDR2: SGDLS and YYNGEE. There are 16 residues in the CDR3. The CDR3 spells CASSARGQKSYNEQFF. The CDR3 nucleotides read TGTGCCAGCAGCGCTAGGGGGCAAAAGTCCTACAATGAGCAGTTCTTC.

The V call is TRBV3-1 (or the pseudogene TRBV3-2), the J call TRBJ2-7; 7 bases align to TRBD2. The V and J ends lost 2 bases and 5 bases, in that order; junction bases with no gene match: 9. CDR1 and CDR2 (germline): LGHDT, YNNKEL (reference sequence). The CDR3 loop spans 15 amino acids. The CDR3 DNA reads as TGTGCCAGCAGCCAACCCTGGGGGGGGACCGACGAGCAGTACTTC. Amino acid sequence: CASSQPWGGTDEQYF.

This clone came up once. The chain has TRBV7-9 and TRBJ1-2, with 8 bases aligning to TRBD1. The CDR3 contains 16 residues. Trimming at V came to 6 bases and at J to 4 bases, leaving 13 bases not matched to a gene. Germline V lookup: CDR1 SEHNR, CDR2 FQNEAQ (reference sequence). The chain's CDR3 is CASSQRTGLYPYGYTF. In nucleotides, the CDR3 is TGTGCCAGCAGTCAGAGGACAGGGCTTTATCCCTATGGCTACACCTTC.

This chain joins TRBV7-2 and TRBJ2-1, with TRBD2 matching over 10 bases. The germline CDR1 and CDR2 sequences are SGHTA and FQGNSA. The CDR3 has 16 residues. Losses at the gene ends were 1 base for V and 7 bases for J; bases not matched to a gene: 7. The CDR3 protein is CASSLGPLAGENEQFF. CDR3 DNA: TGTGCCAGCAGCTTAGGTCCCCTAGCGGGGGAGAATGAGCAGTTCTTC. Filled out from reference TRBV7-2 and TRBJ2-1, the complete variable domain reads GAGVSQSPSNKVTEKGKDVELRCDPISGHTALYWYRQSLGQGLEFLIYFQGNSAPDKSGLPSDRFSAERTGGSVSTLTIQRTQQEDSAVYLCASSLGPLAGENEQFFGPGTRLTVL.

The genes are TRBV7-8 and TRBJ2-7; no reliable D call. V was trimmed by 1 base and J by 3 bases, leaving 10 bases between them. Germline V gene sequence: CDR1 SGHVS, CDR2 FQNEAQ. CDR3 length: 14 residues. CDR3 loop: CASSLDVHDYEQYF. The CDR3 bases are TGTGCCAGCAGCTTAGATGTACACGACTACGAGCAGTACTTC. The variable domain in full, with the rest retrieved from reference TRBV7-8 and TRBJ2-7, is GAGVSQSPRYKVAKRGQDVALRCDPISGHVSLFWYQQALGQGPEFLTYFQNEAQLDKSGLPSDRFFAERPEGSVSTLKIQRTQQEDSAVYLCASSLDVHDYEQYFGPGTRLTVT.

V is TRBV5-4 and J is TRBJ2-2; 9 bases are a match to TRBD1. The CDR3 covers 15 residues. Per the germline V gene, CDR1 is SGHNT and CDR2 is YYREEE (reference sequence). Unmatched junction bases numbered 3, after V lost 0 bases and J lost 6 bases. The chain's CDR3 is CASSLVDRGAGELFF. The CDR3, as DNA: TGTGCCAGCAGCTTGGTGGACAGGGGAGCCGGGGAGCTGTTTTTT. The full variable domain, its missing parts supplied by reference TRBV5-4 and TRBJ2-2, is ETGVTQSPTHLIKTRGQQVTLRCSSQSGHNTVSWYQQALGQGPQFIFQYYREEENGRGNFPPRFSGLQFPNYSSELNVNALELDDSALYLCASSLVDRGAGELFFGEGSRLTVL.

This clone was seen only a few times. V and J are TRBV7-2 and TRBJ2-7, with 12 bases fitting TRBD1. Germline values: CDR1 SGHTA, CDR2 FQGNSA. The CDR3 length is 19 residues. The ends lost 4 bases at V and 6 bases at J; junction bases unmatched: 19. CDR3 amino acids: CASSYSLLSWDRGLSEQYF. The CDR3 nucleotides are TGTGCCAGCAGCTACTCCTTGCTTTCTTGGGACAGGGGGCTGAGCGAGCAGTACTTC.

The chain carries TRBV28 and TRBJ1-4; D perhaps matches TRBD1 (5 bases). Trimming shortened V by 1 base and J by 7 bases, and 13 bases separated the two germline ends. This CDR3 has 15 residues. Germline CDR1 is MDHEN and CDR2 is SYDVKM. CDR3 in amino acids: CASSLSRGWGEKLFF. Written as DNA, the CDR3 is TGTGCCAGCAGTTTATCTCGGGGGTGGGGTGAAAAACTGTTTTTT. Using reference TRBV28 and TRBJ1-4 for the parts outside the CDR3, the full variable domain is DVKVTQSSRYLVKRTGEKVFLECVQDMDHENMFWYRQDPGLGLRLIYFSYDVKMKEKGDIPEGYSVSREKKERFSLILESASTNQTSMYLCASSLSRGWGEKLFFGSGTQLSVL.

In this sample, this clone turned up once. The J gene is TRBJ1-5, the V gene TRBV4-3, with 7 bases matching TRBD1. The CDR3 covers 15 residues. V was pared by 1 base and J by 4 bases, with 4 bases of the junction left unmatched. In germline, CDR1 is LGHNA, CDR2 YSLEER. CDR3 coding DNA: TGCGCCAGCAGCCAAGGGTGGGACAGTAATCAGCCCCAGCATTTT. Translation: CASSQGWDSNQPQHF.

This chain joins TRBV24-1 and TRBJ2-1; maybe TRBD1 (5 bases). V lost 4 bases and J lost 5, with 11 bases in between. The CDR3 runs to 14 residues. Germline lookup yields CDR1 KGHDR and CDR2 SFDVKD. CDR3 DNA sequence: TGTGCCACCAGTGACTTCGGACAAAACAATGAGCAGTTCTTC. It is translated as CATSDFGQNNEQFF.